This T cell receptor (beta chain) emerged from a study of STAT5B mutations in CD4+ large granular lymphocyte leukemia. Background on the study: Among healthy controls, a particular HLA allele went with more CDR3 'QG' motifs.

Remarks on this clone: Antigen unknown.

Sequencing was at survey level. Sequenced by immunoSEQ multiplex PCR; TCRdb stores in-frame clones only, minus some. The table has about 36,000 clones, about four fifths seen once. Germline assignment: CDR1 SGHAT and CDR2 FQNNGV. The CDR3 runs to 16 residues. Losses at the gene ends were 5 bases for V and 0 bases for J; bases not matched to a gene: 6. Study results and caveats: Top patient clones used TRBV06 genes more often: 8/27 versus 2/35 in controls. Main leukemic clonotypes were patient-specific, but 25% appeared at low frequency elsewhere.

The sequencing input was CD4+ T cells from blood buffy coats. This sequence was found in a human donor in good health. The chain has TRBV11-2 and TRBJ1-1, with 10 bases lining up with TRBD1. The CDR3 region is CASSRWTGGLNTEAFF. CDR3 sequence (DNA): TGTGCCAGCAGCCGGTGGACAGGGGGTTTGAACACTGAAGCTTTCTTT.